What follows are 5 T cell receptor beta chains derived from one specimen sequenced in a study of blood T cell repertoires in COVID-19. Generated by immunoSEQ multiplex PCR, the TCRdb table keeps only in-frame clones and is missing some. The table lists 350,000 to 550,000 clones, around 89% of them singletons. The source material was peripheral blood. The receptors originated from a woman aged 30 to 39 with acute or convalescent COVID-19.

The chain recombines TRBV9 with TRBJ1-2, with D maybe TRBD1 (5 bases). The germline V and J ends were trimmed by 2 bases and 3 bases, with 11 bases remaining between them. The CDR3 covers 14 residues. CDR1 is SGDLS and CDR2 is YYNGEE in the germline V gene. DNA of the CDR3: TGTGCCAGCAGCGTGGGACTCACCGACTATGGCTACACCTTC. This gives the protein CASSVGLTDYGYTF.

V gene TRBV29-1 combines with J gene TRBJ2-7, with no clear D. The CDR3 has 11 amino acids. Germline CDR1 SQVTM, CDR2 ANQGSEA. The V and J ends lost 2 bases and 5 bases respectively, with 7 bases between them. The CDR3 DNA reads as TGCAGCGTTGAACAATACAACGAGCAGTACTTC. It is translated as CSVEQYNEQYF.

This chain uses TRBV6-5 with TRBJ2-3; D is unresolved. Trimming stripped 0 bases from V and 1 base from J, with 8 bases between. Germline CDR1 and CDR2: MNHEY and SVGAGI. CDR3 length: 15 residues. CDR3 coding DNA: TGTGCCAGCAGTTACTCGACCCAGGGCACAGATACGCAGTATTTT. This codes for CASSYSTQGTDTQYF.

The rearrangement links TRBV28 to TRBJ1-5; 7 bases match TRBD1. Germline assignment: CDR1 MDHEN and CDR2 SYDVKM. V shed 1 base and J 4 bases; nucleotides not matched to a gene: 7. The CDR3 runs 16 residues. The CDR3 DNA follows: TGTGCCAGCAGTTTATTTGAGGGGGCGTTGAATCAGCCCCAGCATTTT. Translated: CASSLFEGALNQPQHF.

V is TRBV6-5 and J is TRBJ2-7, with TRBD2 matching 10 bases. CDR3 length: 16 residues. Germline lookup yields CDR1 MNHEY and CDR2 SVGAGI. V shed 0 bases and J 2 bases; nucleotides not matched to a gene: 4. The CDR3 DNA reads TGTGCCAGCAGTTACTCTATAGCGGGGGGACCCTACGAGCAGTACTTC. Protein product: CASSYSIAGGPYEQYF.